This entry is about one TCR beta chain. Its antigen is not identified. A read error may produce the germline difference seen at one junction end. The data belong to a study of tumor-infiltrating lymphocytes in glioblastoma multiforme. Study-wide findings and caveats: The T cells in this sample were not sorted into functional subsets.

This CDR3 is built from 20 residues. Germline loops: CDR1 DFQATT, CDR2 SNEGSKA (reference sequence). TCR beta libraries were built from RNA through three nested multiplex PCR rounds using modified ARM-PCR. These TCRB libraries lack any described unique molecular identifiers. One entry per CDR3 protein results from TCRdb running MiXCR on the multiplex PCR reads. The data hold 9,900 or so distinct CDR3 sequences, with around 68% observed a single time. The chain links TRBV20-1 to TRBJ2-3; 11 positions match TRBD2. The TCR sequence derives from a male donor with glioblastoma. The sequencing sample was made of brain tumor tissue. CDR3 DNA sequence: TGCAGTACTAGTCGCCCCGGAATAGCGGGAGGGCCGAGCAGCACAGATACACAGTATTTT. This sequence encodes CSTSRPGIAGGPSSTDTQYF.